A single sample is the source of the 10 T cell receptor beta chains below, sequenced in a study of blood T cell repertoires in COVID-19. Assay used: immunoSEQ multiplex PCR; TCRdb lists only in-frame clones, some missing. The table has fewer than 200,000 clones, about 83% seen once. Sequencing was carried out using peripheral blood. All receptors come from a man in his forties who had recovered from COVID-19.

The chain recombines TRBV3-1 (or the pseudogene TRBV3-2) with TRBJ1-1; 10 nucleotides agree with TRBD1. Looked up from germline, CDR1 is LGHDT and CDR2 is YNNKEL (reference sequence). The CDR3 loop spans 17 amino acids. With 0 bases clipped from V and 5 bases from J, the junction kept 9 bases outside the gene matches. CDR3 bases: TGTGCCAGCAGCCAAGATCGCGGGGACAGGGGTAGTACTGAAGCTTTCTTT. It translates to CASSQDRGDRGSTEAFF.

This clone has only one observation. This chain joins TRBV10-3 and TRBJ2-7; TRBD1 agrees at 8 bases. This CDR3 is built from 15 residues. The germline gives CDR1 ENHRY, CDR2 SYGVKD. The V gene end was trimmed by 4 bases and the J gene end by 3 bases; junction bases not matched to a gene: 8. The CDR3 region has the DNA TGTGCCATCAGTGGGCCGACAGGGGAGTACTACGAGCAGTACTTC. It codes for CAISGPTGEYYEQYF.

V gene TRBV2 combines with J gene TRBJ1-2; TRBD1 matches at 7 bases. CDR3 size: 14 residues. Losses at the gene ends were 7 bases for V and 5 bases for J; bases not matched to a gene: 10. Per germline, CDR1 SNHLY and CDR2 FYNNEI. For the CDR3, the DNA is TGTGCCAGCACCGAAGGGACAGCCGTGTATGGCTACACCTTC. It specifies CASTEGTAVYGYTF.

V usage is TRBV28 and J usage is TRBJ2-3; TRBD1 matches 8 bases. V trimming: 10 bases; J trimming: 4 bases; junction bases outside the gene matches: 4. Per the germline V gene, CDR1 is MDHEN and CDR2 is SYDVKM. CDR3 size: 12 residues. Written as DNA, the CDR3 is TGTGCCATAGGACAGGGTGCAGATACGCAGTATTTT. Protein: CAIGQGADTQYF.

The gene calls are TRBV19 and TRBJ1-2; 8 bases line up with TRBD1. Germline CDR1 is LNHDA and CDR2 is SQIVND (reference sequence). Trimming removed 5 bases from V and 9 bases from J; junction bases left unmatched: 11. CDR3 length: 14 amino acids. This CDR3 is CASSWQGAPSRYTF. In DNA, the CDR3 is TGTGCCAGTAGTTGGCAGGGGGCCCCATCACGCTACACCTTC.

The CDR3 bases are TGCGCCAGCAGCCCCCTGGGGCAGGGGTTTACTGAAGCTTTCTTT. Protein sequence: CASSPLGQGFTEAFF. The rearrangement uses TRBV4-1 and TRBJ1-1; D is possibly TRBD1 (6 bases). The CDR3 spans 15 residues. Germline CDR1 and CDR2: MGHRA and YSYEKL. V was shortened by 4 bases and J by 5 bases, with 17 bases between the two germline ends.

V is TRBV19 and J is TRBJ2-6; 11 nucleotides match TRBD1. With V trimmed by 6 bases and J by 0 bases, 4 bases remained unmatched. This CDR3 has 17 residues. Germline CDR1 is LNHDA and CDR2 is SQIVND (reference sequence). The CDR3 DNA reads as TGTGCCAGTAGCGGGACAGGGGGGAGCTCTGGGGCCAACGTCCTGACTTTC. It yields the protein CASSGTGGSSGANVLTF.

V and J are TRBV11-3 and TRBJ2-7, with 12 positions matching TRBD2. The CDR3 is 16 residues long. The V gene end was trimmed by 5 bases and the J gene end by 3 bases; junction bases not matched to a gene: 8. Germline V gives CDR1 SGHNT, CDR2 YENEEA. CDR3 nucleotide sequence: TGTGCCAGCAGCATATGGACTAGCGGGAAAGACTACGAGCAGTACTTC. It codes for CASSIWTSGKDYEQYF. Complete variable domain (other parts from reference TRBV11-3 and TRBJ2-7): EAGVVQSPRYKIIEKKQPVAFWCNPISGHNTLYWYLQNLGQGPELLIRYENEEAVDDSQLPKDRFSAERLKGVDSTLKIQPAELGDSAVYLCASSIWTSGKDYEQYFGPGTRLTVT.

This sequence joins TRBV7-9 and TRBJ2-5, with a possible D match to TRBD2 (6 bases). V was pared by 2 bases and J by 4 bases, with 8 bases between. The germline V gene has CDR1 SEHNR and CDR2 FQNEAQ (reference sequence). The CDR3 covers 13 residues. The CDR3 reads CASSLMGGETQYF. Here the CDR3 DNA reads TGTGCCAGCAGCTTAATGGGGGGAGAGACCCAGTACTTC.

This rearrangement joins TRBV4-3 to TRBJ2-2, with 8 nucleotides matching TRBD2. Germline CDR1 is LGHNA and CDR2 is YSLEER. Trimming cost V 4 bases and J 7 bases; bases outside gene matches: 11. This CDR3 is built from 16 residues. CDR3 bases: TGCGCCAGCAGCCTCACTCGGGGGGGAGCGGGCGGGGAGCTGTTTTTT. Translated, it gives CASSLTRGGAGGELFF.